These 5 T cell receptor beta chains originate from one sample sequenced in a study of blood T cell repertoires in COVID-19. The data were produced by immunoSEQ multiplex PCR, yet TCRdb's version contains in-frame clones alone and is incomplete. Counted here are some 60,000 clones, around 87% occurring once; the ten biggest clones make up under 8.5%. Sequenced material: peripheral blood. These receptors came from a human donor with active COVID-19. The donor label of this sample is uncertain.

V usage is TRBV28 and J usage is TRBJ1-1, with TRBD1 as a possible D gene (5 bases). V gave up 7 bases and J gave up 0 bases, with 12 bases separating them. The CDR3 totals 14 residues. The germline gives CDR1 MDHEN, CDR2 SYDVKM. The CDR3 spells CASTHGGMNTEAFF. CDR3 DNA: TGTGCCAGCACCCACGGGGGAATGAACACTGAAGCTTTCTTT.

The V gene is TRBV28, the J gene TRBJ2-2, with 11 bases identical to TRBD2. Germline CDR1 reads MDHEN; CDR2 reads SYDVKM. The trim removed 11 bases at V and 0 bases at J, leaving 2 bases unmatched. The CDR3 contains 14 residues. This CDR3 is CAAGLAANTGELFF. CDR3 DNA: TGTGCCGCGGGACTAGCGGCGAACACCGGGGAGCTGTTTTTT.

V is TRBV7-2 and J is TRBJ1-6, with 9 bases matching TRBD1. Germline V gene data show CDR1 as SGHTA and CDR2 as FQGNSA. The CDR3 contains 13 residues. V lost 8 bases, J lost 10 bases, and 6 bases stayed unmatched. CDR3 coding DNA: TGTGCCAGCGAACTGGACAGGGGCTCACCCCTCCACTTT. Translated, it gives CASELDRGSPLHF. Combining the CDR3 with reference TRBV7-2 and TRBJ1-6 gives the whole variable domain GAGVSQSPSNKVTEKGKDVELRCDPISGHTALYWYRQSLGQGLEFLIYFQGNSAPDKSGLPSDRFSAERTGGSVSTLTIQRTQQEDSAVYLCASELDRGSPLHFGNGTRLTVT.

This CDR3 reads CASTYWTGSNTEAFF. The CDR3 DNA reads as TGTGCCAGCACCTATTGGACAGGCAGTAACACTGAAGCTTTCTTT. The chain carries TRBV5-8 and TRBJ1-1, with 7 bases fitting TRBD1. V was clipped by 6 bases and J by 2 bases; unmatched bases: 10. The CDR3 loop spans 15 amino acids. The germline gives CDR1 SGHTS, CDR2 YDEGEE.

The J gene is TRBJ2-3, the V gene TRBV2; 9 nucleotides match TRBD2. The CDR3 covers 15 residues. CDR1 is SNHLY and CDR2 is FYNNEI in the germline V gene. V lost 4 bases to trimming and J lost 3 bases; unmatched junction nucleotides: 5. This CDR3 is CASSGTSVRTDTQYF. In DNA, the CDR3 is TGTGCCAGCAGTGGGACTAGCGTGAGAACAGATACGCAGTATTTT.